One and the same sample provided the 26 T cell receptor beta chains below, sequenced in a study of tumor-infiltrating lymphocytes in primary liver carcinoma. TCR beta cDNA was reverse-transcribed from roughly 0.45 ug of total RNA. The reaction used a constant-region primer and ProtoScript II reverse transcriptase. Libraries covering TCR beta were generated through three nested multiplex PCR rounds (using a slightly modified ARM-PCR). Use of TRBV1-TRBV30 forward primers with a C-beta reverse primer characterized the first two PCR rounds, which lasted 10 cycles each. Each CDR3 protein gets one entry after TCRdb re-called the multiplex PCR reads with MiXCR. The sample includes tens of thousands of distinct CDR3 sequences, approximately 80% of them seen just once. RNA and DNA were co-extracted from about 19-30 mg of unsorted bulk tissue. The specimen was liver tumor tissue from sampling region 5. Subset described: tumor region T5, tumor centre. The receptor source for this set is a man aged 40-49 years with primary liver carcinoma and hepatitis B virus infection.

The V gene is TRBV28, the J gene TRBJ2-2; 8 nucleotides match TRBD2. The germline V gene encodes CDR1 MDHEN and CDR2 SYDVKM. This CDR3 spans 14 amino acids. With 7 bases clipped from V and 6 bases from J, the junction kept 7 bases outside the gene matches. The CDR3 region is CASTVTSAAGELFF. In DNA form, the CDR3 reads TGTGCCAGCACTGTGACTAGCGCGGCCGGGGAGCTGTTTTTT.

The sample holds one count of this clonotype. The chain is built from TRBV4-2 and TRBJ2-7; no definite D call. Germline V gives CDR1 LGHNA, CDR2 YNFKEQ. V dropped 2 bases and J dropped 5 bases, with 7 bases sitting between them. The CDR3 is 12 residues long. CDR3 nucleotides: TGTGCCAGCAGCCAATGGGTGAACGAGCAGTACTTC. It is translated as CASSQWVNEQYF.

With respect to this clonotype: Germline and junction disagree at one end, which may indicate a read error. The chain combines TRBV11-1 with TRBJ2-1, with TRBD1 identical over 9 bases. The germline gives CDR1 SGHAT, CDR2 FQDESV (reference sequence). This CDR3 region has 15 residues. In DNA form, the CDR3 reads TGCGCCAGCAGCTCCCTCGGACAGGGGAGTAATGAGCACTTCTTC. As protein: CASSSLGQGSNEHFF.

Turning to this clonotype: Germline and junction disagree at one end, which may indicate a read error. CDR3: CAGSQTPGEGKEAQYF. The CDR3 DNA is TGTGCCGGTAGCCAAACTCCTGGCGAGGGGAAAGAGGCCCAGTACTTC. The chain carries TRBV11-2 and TRBJ2-5; D may be TRBD1 or TRBD2 (5 bases each). Germline V gene sequence: CDR1 SGHAT, CDR2 FQNNGV. The CDR3 consists of 16 residues. The entire variable domain, with the rest obtained from reference TRBV11-2 and TRBJ2-5, is as follows: EAGVAQSPRYKIIEKRQSVAFWCNPISGHATLYWYQQILGQGPKLLIQFQNNGVVDDSQLPKDRFSAERLKGVDSTLKIQPAKLEDSAVYLCAGSQTPGEGKEAQYFGPGTRLLVL.

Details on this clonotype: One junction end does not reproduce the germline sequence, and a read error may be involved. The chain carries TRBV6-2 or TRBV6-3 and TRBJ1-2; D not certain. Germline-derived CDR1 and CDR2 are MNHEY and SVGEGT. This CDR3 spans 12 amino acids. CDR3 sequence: CASRGNGYGFTF. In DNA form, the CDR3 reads TGTGCCAGCAGGGGAAACGGCTATGGCTTCACCTTC.

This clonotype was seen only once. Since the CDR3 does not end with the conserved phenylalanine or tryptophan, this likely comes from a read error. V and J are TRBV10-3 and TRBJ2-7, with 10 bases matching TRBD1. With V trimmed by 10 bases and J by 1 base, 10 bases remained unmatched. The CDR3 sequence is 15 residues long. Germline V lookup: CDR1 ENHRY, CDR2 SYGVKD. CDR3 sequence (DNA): TGTGCCACCGCACCTGACAGGGGGCCGTCCTACGAGCAGTACTTA. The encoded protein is CATAPDRGPSYEQYL.

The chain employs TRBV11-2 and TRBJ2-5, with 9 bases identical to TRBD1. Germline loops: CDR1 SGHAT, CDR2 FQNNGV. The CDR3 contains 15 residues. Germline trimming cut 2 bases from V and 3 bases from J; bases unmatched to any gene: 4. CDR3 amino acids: CASSLIRTGEETQYF. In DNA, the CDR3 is TGTGCCAGCAGCTTAATCCGGACAGGGGAAGAGACCCAGTACTTC.

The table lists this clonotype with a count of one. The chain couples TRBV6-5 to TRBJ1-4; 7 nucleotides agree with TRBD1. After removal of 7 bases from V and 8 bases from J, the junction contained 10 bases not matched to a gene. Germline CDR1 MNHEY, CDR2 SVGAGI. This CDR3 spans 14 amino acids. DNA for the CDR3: TGTGCCAGCAATGAAAAGGGGGCCGAGGAAAAACTGTTTTTT. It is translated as CASNEKGAEEKLFF.

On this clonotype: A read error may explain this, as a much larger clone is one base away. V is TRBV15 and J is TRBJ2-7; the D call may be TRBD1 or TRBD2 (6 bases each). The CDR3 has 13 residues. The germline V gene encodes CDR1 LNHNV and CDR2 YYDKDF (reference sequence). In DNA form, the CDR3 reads TGTGCCACCAGCGGAGAAGCTGGGGGGCTCCATAACTTC. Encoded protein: CATSGEAGGLHNF.

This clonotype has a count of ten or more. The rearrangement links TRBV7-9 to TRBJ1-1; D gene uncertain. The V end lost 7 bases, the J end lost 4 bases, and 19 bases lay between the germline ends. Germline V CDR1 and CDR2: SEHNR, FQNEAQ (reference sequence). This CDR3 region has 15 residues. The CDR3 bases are TGTGCCAGCATCGCGTGGGTTTGGTGGGTCACTGAAGCTTTCTTT. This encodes CASIAWVWWVTEAFF.

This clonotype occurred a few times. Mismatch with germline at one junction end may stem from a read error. CDR3 nucleotides: TGTGCCAGCAGTTCCACTTTCCATGGGGTGAACACTGAAACTTTCTTT. As protein: CASSSTFHGVNTETFF. The chain employs TRBV28 and TRBJ1-1; no definite D call. The CDR3 has 16 amino acids. Germline V gene lookup returns CDR1 MDHEN and CDR2 SYDVKM.

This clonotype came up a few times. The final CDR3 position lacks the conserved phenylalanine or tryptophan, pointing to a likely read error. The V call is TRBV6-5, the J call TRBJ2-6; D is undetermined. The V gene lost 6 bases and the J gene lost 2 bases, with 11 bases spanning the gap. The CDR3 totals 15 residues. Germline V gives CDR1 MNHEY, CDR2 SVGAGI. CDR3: CASSRDKAGANVLTS. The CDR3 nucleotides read TGTGCCAGCAGCCGTGACAAGGCTGGGGCCAACGTCCTGACTTCC.

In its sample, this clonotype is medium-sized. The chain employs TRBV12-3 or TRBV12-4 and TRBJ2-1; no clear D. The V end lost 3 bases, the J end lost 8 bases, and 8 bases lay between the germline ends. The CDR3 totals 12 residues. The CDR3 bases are TGTGCCAGCAGTTTTCGCGGACATGAGCAGTTCTTC. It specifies CASSFRGHEQFF.

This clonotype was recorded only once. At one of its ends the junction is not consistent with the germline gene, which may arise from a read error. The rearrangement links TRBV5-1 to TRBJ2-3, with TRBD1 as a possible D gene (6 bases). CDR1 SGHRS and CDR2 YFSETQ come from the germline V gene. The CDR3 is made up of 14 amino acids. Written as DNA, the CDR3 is TGCGCCAACAGCGAGGGACACCCCACTGATACGCAGTATTTT. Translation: CANSEGHPTDTQYF.

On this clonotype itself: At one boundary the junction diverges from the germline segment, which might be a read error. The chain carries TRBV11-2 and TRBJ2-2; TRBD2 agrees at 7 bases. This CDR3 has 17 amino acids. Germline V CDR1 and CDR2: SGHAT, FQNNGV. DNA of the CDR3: TGTGTCAGCAGCTTAGCATTGGGAGGGACGAACACCAGGGAGCTGTTTTTT. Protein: CVSSLALGGTNTRELFF.

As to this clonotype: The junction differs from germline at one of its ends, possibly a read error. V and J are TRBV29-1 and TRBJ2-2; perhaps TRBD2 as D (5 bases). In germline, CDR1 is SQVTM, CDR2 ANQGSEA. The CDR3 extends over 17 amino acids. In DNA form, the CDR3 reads TGCAGCGTCATAATGGGCACGGGAAGGTCGAGCACCGAGGAGCTGTTTTTT. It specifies CSVIMGTGRSSTEELFF.

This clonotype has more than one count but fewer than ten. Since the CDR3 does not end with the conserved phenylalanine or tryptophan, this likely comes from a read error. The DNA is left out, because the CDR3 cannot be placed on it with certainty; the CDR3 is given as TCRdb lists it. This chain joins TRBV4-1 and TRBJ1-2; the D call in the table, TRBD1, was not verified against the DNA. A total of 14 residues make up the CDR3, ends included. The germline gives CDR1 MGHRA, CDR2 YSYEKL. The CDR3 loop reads CACSQGDRNYGYTS.

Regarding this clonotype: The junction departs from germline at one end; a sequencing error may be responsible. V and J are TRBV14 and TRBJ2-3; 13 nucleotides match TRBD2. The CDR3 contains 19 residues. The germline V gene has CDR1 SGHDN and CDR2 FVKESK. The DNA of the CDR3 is TGTGCCACCAGCCAACTGAGACTAGCGGGAGGTAGTATGACAGATACGCAGTATTTT. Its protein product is CATSQLRLAGGSMTDTQYF.

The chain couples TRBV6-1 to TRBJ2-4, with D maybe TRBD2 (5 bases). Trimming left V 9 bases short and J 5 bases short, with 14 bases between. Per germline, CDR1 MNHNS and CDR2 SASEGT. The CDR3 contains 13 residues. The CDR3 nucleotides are TGTGCCAGTAGGAGGCTAGTGGAAAACATTCAGTACTTC. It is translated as CASRRLVENIQYF.

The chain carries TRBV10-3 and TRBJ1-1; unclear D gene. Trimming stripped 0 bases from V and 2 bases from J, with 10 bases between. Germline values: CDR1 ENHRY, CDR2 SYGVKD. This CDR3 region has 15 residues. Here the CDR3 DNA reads TGTGCCATCAGTGAGTCTCAGGATATAAACACTGAAGCTTTCTTT. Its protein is CAISESQDINTEAFF.

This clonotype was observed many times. CDR3 amino acids: CASSAGGSTYEQYF. The DNA for the CDR3 is TGTGCCAGCAGCGCAGGGGGCTCCACCTACGAGCAGTACTTC. The chain combines TRBV5-4 with TRBJ2-7, with 8 bases fitting TRBD1. The V segment lost 4 bases and the J segment 2 bases; nucleotides outside the gene matches: 5. Germline V lookup: CDR1 SGHNT, CDR2 YYREEE (reference sequence). The CDR3 runs 14 residues. Filled out from reference TRBV5-4 and TRBJ2-7, the complete variable domain reads ETGVTQSPTHLIKTRGQQVTLRCSSQSGHNTVSWYQQALGQGPQFIFQYYREEENGRGNFPPRFSGLQFPNYSSELNVNALELDDSALYLCASSAGGSTYEQYFGPGTRLTVT.

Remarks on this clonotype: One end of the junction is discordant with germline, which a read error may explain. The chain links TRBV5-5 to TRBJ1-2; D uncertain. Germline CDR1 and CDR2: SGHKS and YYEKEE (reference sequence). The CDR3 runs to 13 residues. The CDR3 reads CASNLEPGYGYIF. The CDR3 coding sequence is TGTGCCAGCAACTTGGAGCCAGGCTATGGCTACATCTTC.

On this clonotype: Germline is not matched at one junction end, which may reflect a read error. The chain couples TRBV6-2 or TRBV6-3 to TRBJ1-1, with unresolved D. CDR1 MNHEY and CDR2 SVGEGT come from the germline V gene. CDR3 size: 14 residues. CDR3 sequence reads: CTSSYSELNIEAFF. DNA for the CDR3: TGTACCAGCAGTTACTCAGAGCTGAACATTGAAGCTTTCTTT.

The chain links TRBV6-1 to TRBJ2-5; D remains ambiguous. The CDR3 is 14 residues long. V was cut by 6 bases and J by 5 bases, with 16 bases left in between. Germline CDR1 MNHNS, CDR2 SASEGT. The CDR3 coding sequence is TGTGCCAGCAGCGAATGTGGCGGCGGTGAGACCCAGTACTTC. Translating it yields CASSECGGGETQYF.

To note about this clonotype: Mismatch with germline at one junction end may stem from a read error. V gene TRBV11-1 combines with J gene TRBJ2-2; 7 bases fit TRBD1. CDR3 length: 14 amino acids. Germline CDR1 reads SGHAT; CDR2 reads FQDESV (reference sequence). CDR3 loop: CASRFTGVTAELFF. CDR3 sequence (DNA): TGTGCCAGCAGATTTACAGGGGTTACCGCGGAGCTGTTTTTC.

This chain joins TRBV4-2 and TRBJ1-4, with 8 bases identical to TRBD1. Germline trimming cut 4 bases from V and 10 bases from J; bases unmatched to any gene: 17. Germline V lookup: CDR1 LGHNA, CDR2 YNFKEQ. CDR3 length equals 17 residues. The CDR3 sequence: CASSRAPSGQGTGKLFF. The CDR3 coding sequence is TGTGCCAGCAGCCGAGCACCTTCCGGACAGGGTACCGGAAAACTGTTTTTT.